These 5 T cell receptor beta chains came from one sample sequenced in a study of shared clonotypes between healthy human individuals. CD8 cells classed as naive were CD45RO-negative and positively selected for CCR7, excluding terminally differentiated effector memory CD45RA+ cells. Produced via immunoSEQ multiplex PCR; TCRdb's table is partial and in-frame only. The table includes around 1,900,000 clones, around 93% detected once. Sequencing was performed on naive CD8+ T cells from PBMCs. All receptors derive from a man aged 18 to 35 in good health. Some clones in this sample may be carry-over from other donors' samples.

V and J are TRBV15 and TRBJ2-7; 13 positions match TRBD2. Germline CDR1 and CDR2: LNHNV and YYDKDF (reference sequence). This CDR3 is built from 16 residues. V shed 5 bases and J 5 bases; nucleotides not matched to a gene: 9. The CDR3 reads CATSGRLAGGADEQYF. CDR3 nucleotides: TGTGCCACCAGCGGGCGACTAGCGGGAGGTGCCGACGAGCAGTACTTC.

The chain employs TRBV6-5 and TRBJ1-1, with D perhaps TRBD1 (5 bases). Germline V gives CDR1 MNHEY, CDR2 SVGAGI. Trimming cost V 0 bases and J 5 bases, with 10 bases left between them. The CDR3 is made up of 14 amino acids. The CDR3 DNA sequence: TGTGCCAGCAGTTACTCGGTGGGACGGACTGAAGCTTTCTTT. It is translated as CASSYSVGRTEAFF.

The chain has TRBV25-1 and TRBJ1-2, with D possibly TRBD1 on 6 matching bases. Deletions cut 4 bases from V and 5 bases from J, with 23 bases between. CDR3 length: 17 amino acids. Germline V gives CDR1 MGHDK, CDR2 SYGVNS. The CDR3 here is CASSVTPGQPPRYGYTF. The CDR3 region has the DNA TGTGCCAGCAGTGTAACCCCTGGACAGCCCCCTAGGTATGGCTACACCTTC.

The chain combines TRBV19 with TRBJ2-7, with 8 bases matching TRBD1. J was trimmed by 0 bases and V by 0 bases; bases with no gene match: 4. Germline V lookup: CDR1 LNHDA, CDR2 SQIVND (reference sequence). This CDR3 spans 16 amino acids. This chain's CDR3 is CASSIDGQGNSYEQYF. CDR3 bases: TGTGCCAGTAGTATAGACGGACAGGGAAACTCCTACGAGCAGTACTTC.

This chain uses TRBV15 with TRBJ1-3, with D perhaps TRBD1 (5 bases). This CDR3 is 14 amino acids long. V lost 6 bases and J 4 bases, leaving 13 bases between the germline ends. Germline V gene sequence: CDR1 LNHNV, CDR2 YYDKDF (reference sequence). The CDR3 reads CATSGAPEGNTIYF. The CDR3 DNA follows: TGTGCCACCAGTGGGGCGCCTGAAGGAAACACCATATATTTT.